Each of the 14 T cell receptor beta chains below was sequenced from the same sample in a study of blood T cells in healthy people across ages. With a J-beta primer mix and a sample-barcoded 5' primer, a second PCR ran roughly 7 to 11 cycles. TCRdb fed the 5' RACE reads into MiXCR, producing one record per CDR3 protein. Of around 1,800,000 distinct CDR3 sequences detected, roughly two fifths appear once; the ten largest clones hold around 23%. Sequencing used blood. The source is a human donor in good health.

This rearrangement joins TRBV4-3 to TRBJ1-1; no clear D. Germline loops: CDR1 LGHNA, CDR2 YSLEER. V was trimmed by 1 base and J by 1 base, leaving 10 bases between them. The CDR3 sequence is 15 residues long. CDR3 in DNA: TGCGCCAGCAGCCAAGTTCGGGTGGCGAACACTGAAGCTTTCTTT. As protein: CASSQVRVANTEAFF.

The CDR3 loop reads CASSVGGQGAGEQYF. The DNA for the CDR3 is TGTGCCAGCAGTGTAGGCGGACAGGGGGCGGGCGAGCAGTACTTC. This chain connects TRBV28 to TRBJ2-7; 11 nucleotides agree with TRBD1. V dropped 5 bases and J dropped 6; count of bases not matched to a gene: 9. CDR1 is MDHEN, CDR2 SYDVKM, per germline. The CDR3 spans 15 residues.

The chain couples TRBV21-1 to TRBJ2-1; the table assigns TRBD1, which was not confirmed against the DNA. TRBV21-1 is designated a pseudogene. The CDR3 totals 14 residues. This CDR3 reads CASSKGDRGDEQFF. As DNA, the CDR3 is TGTGCCAGCAGCAAAGGGGACAGGGGCGATGAGCAGTTCTTC.

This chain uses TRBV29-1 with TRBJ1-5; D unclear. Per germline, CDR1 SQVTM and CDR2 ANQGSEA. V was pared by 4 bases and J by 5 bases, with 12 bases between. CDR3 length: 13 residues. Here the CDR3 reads CSVALGAHQPQHF. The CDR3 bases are TGCAGCGTTGCCTTGGGAGCTCATCAGCCCCAGCATTTT. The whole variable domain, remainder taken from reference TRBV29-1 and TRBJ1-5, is SAVISQKPSRDICQRGTSLTIQCQVDSQVTMMFWYRQQPGQSLTLIATANQGSEATYESGFVIDKFPISRPNLTFSTLTVSNMSPEDSSIYLCSVALGAHQPQHFGDGTRLSIL.

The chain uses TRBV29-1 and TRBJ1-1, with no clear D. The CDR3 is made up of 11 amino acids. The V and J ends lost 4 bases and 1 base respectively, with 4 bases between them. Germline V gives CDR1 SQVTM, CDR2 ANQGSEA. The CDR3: CSVAQNTEAFF. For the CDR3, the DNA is TGCAGCGTTGCACAGAACACTGAAGCTTTCTTT. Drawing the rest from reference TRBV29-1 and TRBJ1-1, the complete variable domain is SAVISQKPSRDICQRGTSLTIQCQVDSQVTMMFWYRQQPGQSLTLIATANQGSEATYESGFVIDKFPISRPNLTFSTLTVSNMSPEDSSIYLCSVAQNTEAFFGQGTRLTVV.

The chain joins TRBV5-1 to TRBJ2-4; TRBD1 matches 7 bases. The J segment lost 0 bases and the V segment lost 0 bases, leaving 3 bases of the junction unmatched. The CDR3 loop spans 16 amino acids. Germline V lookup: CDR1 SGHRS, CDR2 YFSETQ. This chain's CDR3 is CASSLGRGTAKNIQYF. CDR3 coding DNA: TGCGCCAGCAGCTTGGGCAGGGGGACAGCCAAAAACATTCAGTACTTC.

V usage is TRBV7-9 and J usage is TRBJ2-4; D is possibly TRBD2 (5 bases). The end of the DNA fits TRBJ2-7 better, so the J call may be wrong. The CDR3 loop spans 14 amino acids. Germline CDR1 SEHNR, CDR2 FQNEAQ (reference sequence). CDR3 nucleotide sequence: TGTGCCAGCAGCTTAGCGGGAGTTGGAGACGAGCAGTACTTC. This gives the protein CASSLAGVGDEQYF.

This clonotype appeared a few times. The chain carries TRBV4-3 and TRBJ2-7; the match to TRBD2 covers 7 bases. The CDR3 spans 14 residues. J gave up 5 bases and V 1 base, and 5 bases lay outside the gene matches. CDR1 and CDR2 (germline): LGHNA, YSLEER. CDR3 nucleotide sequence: TGCGCCAGCAGCCAAGGATGGGGAGGGAACGAGCAGTACTTC. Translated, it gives CASSQGWGGNEQYF.

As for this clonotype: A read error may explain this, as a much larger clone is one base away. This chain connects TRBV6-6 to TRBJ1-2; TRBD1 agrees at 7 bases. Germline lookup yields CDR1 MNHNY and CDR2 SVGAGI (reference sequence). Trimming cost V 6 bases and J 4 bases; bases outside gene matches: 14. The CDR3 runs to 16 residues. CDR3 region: CASSPRQGSGLYGYTF. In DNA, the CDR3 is TGTGCCAGCAGCCCCCGACAGGGTAGCGGGCTCTATGGCTACACCTTC.

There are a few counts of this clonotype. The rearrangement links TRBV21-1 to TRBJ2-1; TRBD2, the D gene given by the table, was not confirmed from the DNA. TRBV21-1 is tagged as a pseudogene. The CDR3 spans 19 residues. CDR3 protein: CAIIASGLAGGPLYNEQFF. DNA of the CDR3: TGTGCCATAATTGCGTCGGGACTAGCGGGGGGGCCGTTGTACAATGAGCAGTTCTTC.

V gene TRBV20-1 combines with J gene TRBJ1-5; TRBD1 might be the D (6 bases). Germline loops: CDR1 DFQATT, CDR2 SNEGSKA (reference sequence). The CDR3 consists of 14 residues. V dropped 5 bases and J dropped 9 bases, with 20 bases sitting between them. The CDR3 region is CSAEQAGVGRPQHF. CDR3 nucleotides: TGCAGTGCTGAACAAGCAGGGGTGGGTCGGCCCCAGCATTTT.

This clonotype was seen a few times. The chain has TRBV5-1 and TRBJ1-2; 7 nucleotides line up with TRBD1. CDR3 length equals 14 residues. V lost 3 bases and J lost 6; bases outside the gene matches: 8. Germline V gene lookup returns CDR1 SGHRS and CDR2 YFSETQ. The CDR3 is CASSWGQTVDGYTF. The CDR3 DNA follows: TGCGCCAGCAGCTGGGGACAGACAGTTGATGGCTACACCTTC.

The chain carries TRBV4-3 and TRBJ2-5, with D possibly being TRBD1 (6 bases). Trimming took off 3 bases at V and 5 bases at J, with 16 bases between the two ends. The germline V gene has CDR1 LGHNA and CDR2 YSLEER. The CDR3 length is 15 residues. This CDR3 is CASSHGAGVAETQYF. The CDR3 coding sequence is TGCGCCAGCAGCCATGGCGCAGGGGTTGCGGAGACCCAGTACTTC.

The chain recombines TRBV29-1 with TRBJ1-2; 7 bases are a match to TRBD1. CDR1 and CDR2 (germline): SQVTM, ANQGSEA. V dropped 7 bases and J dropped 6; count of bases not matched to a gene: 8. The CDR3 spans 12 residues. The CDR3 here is CSDRTGPNGYTF. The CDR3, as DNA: TGCAGCGATAGGACAGGCCCCAATGGCTACACCTTC. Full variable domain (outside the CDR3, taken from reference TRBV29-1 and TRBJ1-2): SAVISQKPSRDICQRGTSLTIQCQVDSQVTMMFWYRQQPGQSLTLIATANQGSEATYESGFVIDKFPISRPNLTFSTLTVSNMSPEDSSIYLCSDRTGPNGYTFGSGTRLTVV.